The clone carrying this T cell receptor (beta chain) was recorded only once. Assay used: immunoSEQ multiplex PCR; TCRdb lists only in-frame clones, some missing. The data show roughly 700,000 clones, with 90% seen just once and 30% to 40% held by the top ten. This sample was taken from a study of shared clonotypes between healthy human individuals. The CDR3 has 19 amino acids. With V trimmed by 5 bases and J by 5 bases, 11 bases remained unmatched. Germline V gene sequence: CDR1 SEHNR, CDR2 FQNEAQ (reference sequence). Sequenced: memory CD8+ T cells from PBMCs. Described subset: CD45RO+ cells pooled with CCR7-negative TemRA cells. The chain has TRBV7-9 and TRBJ2-2, with 16 positions matching TRBD2. This clonotype originated in a man in his late teens or twenties in good health. Some clones in this sample may be carry-over from other donors' samples. CDR3 region: CASSKLGTSGRVETGELFF. DNA of the CDR3: TGTGCCAGCAGCAAACTGGGGACTAGCGGGAGGGTCGAGACCGGGGAGCTGTTTTTT.